This TCR beta chain was recorded in a study of blood T cell repertoires in COVID-19 (dated by TCRdb to 2020 to 2022). Background for the entire study: Collaborator samples came from the United States, Italy and Spain and covered acute and convalescent phases of COVID-19. Where available, HLA class I and class II types were obtained from metadata supplied by the sample provider rather than from assay-based typing. The repertoires were made available in a free public database intended to serve as a resource for research on the immune response to SARS-CoV-2. Samples were obtained from the ongoing ImmuneRACE study (first 160 participants) and from 1,254 subjects provided by 6 global collaborators. The dataset comprised deeply sampled blood TCRbeta repertoires from subjects exposed to, actively infected with, or recovered from COVID-19. The sample metadata nearly always contained a de-identified subject ID, COVID-19 status, age in years and sex. The prospective study material was composed of cDNA or gDNA derived from T cells, B-cell-depleted T cells, or PBMCs. Study-wide conclusions, independent of this receptor: Clinical and demographic metadata were provided uncurated, with the amount varying by source and participant.

The immunoSEQ Assay, a bias-controlled multiplex PCR, was used to amplify TCRbeta CDR3 regions from genomic DNA. The paper's processing steps were these. The number of nucleated cells in each sample was estimated from the amplification of reference gene primers within the assay. Sequence reads were collapsed and filtered to measure the absolute abundance of every unique TCRbeta CDR3 rearrangement. For each sample, productive Simpson clonality was calculated by taking the square root of Simpson's diversity index across productive rearrangements. Held by TCRdb, this immuneACCESS table contains in-frame sequences only and omits some clones. Under half of the omission traces to an unresolved V gene where checked; the cause of the rest is unknown. That table gives V, J and clone size, and the DNA gave D and trimming. Present in this sample are under 200,000 clones, roughly 85% of which were seen just once. The top ten clones comprise about 4.9% of the sample.

Its CDR3 holds 15 amino acids, cysteine through phenylalanine. Only the CDR3 portion is preserved as DNA: 45 bases, with reading frame beginning at the first base. At the junction V is shortened by 7 bases and J by 0 bases, with 15 bases in between. CDR1 and CDR2, per the germline V gene (reference sequence), are MNHNY and SVGAGI. There are a few counts of this clone. The target of this receptor is not known. Base qualities are not recorded, but no much larger clone differs from it by a single base. Whole blood was collected in K2EDTA tubes by collaborating institutions according to the institutions' own protocols. For TCRbeta analysis, collaborators shipped samples as frozen whole blood, isolated PBMCs, or DNA extracted from either of those sample types.

The sample comprised peripheral blood. The chain is made from TRBV6-6 and TRBJ1-2; the D gene assignment is ambiguous. The sequence was obtained from a woman of 80 years or more with acute or convalescent COVID-19. DNA sequence: TGTGCCAGCACCCCAGACGCGGCCTCTAACTATGGCTACACCTTC. It specifies CASTPDAASNYGYTF.